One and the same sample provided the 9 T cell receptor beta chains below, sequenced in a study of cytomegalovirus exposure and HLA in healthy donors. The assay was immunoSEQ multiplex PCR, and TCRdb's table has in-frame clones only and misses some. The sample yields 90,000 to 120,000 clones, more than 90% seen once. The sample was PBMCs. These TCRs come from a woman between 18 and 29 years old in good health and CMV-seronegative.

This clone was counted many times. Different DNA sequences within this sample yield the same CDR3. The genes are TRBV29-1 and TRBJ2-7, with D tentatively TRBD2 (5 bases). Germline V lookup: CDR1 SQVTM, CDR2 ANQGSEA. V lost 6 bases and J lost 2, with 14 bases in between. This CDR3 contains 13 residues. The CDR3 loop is CSVGPREPYEQYF. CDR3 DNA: TGCAGCGTAGGTCCGAGGGAGCCCTACGAGCAGTACTTC.

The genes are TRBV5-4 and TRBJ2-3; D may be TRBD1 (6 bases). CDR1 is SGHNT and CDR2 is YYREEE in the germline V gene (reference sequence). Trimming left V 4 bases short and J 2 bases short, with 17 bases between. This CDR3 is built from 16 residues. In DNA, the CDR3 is TGTGCCAGCAGCGTACAGGGCATGGAGAACACAGATACGCAGTATTTT. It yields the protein CASSVQGMENTDTQYF.

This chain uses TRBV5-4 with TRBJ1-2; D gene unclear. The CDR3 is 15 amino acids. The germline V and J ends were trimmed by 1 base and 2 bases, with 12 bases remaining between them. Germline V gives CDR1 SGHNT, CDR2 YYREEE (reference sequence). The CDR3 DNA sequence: TGTGCCAGCAGCTTGTATACTAGTGTAAACTATGGCTACACCTTC. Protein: CASSLYTSVNYGYTF.

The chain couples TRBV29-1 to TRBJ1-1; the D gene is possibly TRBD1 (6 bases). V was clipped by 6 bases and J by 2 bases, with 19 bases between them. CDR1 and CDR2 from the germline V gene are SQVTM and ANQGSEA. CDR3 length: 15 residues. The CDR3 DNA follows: TGCAGCGTATCCACGAGCAGGGGCCTCAACACTGAAGCTTTCTTT. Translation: CSVSTSRGLNTEAFF.

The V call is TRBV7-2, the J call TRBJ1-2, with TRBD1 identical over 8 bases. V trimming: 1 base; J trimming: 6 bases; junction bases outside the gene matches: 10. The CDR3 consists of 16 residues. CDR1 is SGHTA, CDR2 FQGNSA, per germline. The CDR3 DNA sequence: TGTGCCAGCAGCTTAGTAGGACAGGGATCAAGAGATGGCTACACCTTC. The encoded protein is CASSLVGQGSRDGYTF.

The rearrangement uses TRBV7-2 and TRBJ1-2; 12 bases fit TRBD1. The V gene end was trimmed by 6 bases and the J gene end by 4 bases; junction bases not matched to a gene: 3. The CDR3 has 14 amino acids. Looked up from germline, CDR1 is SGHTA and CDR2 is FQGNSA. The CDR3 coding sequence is TGTGCCAGCAGGGGGACAGGGGGCGTCTATGGCTACACCTTC. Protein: CASRGTGGVYGYTF.

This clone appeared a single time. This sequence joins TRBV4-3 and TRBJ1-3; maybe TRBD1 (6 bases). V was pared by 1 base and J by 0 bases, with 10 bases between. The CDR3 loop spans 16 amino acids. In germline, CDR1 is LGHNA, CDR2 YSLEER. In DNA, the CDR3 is TGCGCCAGCAGCCAAGTGAACAGGGCCTCTGGAAACACCATATATTTT. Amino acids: CASSQVNRASGNTIYF.

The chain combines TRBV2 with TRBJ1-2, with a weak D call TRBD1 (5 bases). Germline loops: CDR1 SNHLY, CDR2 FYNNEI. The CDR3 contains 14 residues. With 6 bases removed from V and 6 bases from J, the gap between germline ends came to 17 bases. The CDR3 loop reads CASRATAILDGYTF. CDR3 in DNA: TGTGCCAGCAGAGCGACAGCGATCCTGGATGGCTACACCTTC.

This chain's CDR3 is CASSLLSPNTQYF. The CDR3 DNA follows: TGTGCCAGCAGTTTACTATCCCCTAATACGCAGTATTTT. The rearrangement uses TRBV28 and TRBJ2-3; unclear D gene. Per the germline V gene, CDR1 is MDHEN and CDR2 is SYDVKM. This CDR3 has 13 residues. Trimming cost V 2 bases and J 7 bases, with 10 bases left between them.